This T cell receptor (beta chain) was obtained from a study of blood T cell repertoires in COVID-19. This CDR3 region has 15 residues. CDR1 and CDR2 (germline): LNHDA, SQIVND (reference sequence). The V and J ends lost 5 bases and 5 bases respectively, with 17 bases between them. Measured with immunoSEQ multiplex PCR; TCRdb has only the in-frame clones, and not every one. The data contain 250,000 to 300,000 clones, 65% to 90% of them singletons. Participant-reported clinical history was the basis for cohort assignment. Donors of Cohort 3 who recovered were those that had two negative PCRs, clearance, or symptom resolution.

This chain links TRBV19 with TRBJ2-3; the D gene is possibly TRBD2 (6 bases). This TCR derives from a man aged 18-30 years who had recovered from COVID-19. The material sequenced was PBMCs or T cells enriched from blood (not recorded which). The CDR3 loop reads CASSPAGSDGDTQYF. The CDR3 DNA is TGTGCCAGTAGTCCGGCCGGGAGTGATGGAGATACGCAGTATTTT.